A single sample gave rise to the 3 T cell receptor beta chains below, sequenced in a study of cytomegalovirus exposure and HLA in healthy donors. In the PCR, 60 Vbeta and 13 Jbeta primers were used. Clones were read by immunoSEQ multiplex PCR, and TCRdb kept only the in-frame ones, dropping some. Seen here are about 120,000 clones, roughly 80% observed once, and the top ten hold approximately 5%. The sequencing input was PBMCs. The receptors stem from a woman aged 25 to 39 in good health and CMV-seropositive.

This clone is classed as large. This chain links TRBV18 with TRBJ1-2; 8 nucleotides align to TRBD1. The V gene end was trimmed by 2 bases and the J gene end by 6 bases; junction bases not matched to a gene: 5. CDR3 length equals 14 residues. CDR1 is KGHSH, CDR2 LQKENI, per germline. The CDR3 nucleotides are TGTGCCAGCTCACCAGGGACAGGCTCAGATGGCTACACCTTC. This translates into CASSPGTGSDGYTF.

This clone showed up just once. One end of the junction fails to match germline, which may point to a read error. The chain combines TRBV4-2 with TRBJ2-3, with a weak D call TRBD2 (6 bases). This CDR3 comprises 12 residues. CDR1 and CDR2 (germline): LGHNA, YNFKEQ. Here the CDR3 DNA reads TGTGCCAGCAGCCAAGAGGGAGGCAGGACACAGTTT. Protein sequence: CASSQEGGRTQF.

The chain has TRBV25-1 and TRBJ2-3; weak D call: TRBD2 (5 bases). Trimming stripped 4 bases from V and 5 bases from J, with 10 bases between. The CDR3 consists of 13 residues. Germline V gene data show CDR1 as MGHDK and CDR2 as SYGVNS. The CDR3 region is CASSAPSLDTQYF. CDR3 nucleotides: TGTGCCAGCAGTGCCCCTAGCTTAGATACGCAGTATTTT.